The 27 T cell receptor beta chains reported below all come from one sample, sequenced in a study of response to subunit inactivated influenza vaccine. TCRdb recomputed calls from the RT-PCR reads with MiXCR, one row per CDR3 protein. The data show 450,000 to 600,000 distinct CDR3 sequences, 7.2% seen once. The input for sequencing was PBMCs from blood, taken around 25 months after vaccination. The receptors were sampled from a man aged 50 to 69 who received an inactivated influenza vaccine.

This clonotype has more than one count but fewer than ten. CDR3 sequence reads: CASSWTGGDEQYF. CDR3 DNA sequence: TGTGCCAGCAGCTGGACAGGGGGCGACGAGCAGTACTTC. The J gene is TRBJ2-7, the V gene TRBV6-6; TRBD1 matches at 11 bases. Germline CDR1 MNHNY, CDR2 SVGAGI (reference sequence). The CDR3 covers 13 residues. After removal of 6 bases from V and 5 bases from J, the junction contained 3 bases not matched to a gene.

The chain carries TRBV11-2 and TRBJ2-1; the D call may be TRBD1 or TRBD2 (5 bases each). V lost 6 bases and J 0 bases, leaving 15 bases between the germline ends. CDR1 and CDR2 (germline): SGHAT, FQNNGV. The CDR3 spans 16 residues. The CDR3 reads CASSSGTLSSYNEQFF. CDR3 bases: TGTGCCAGCAGTTCCGGGACGTTGAGCTCCTACAATGAGCAGTTCTTC.

The table lists this clonotype with many counts. The chain employs TRBV24-1 and TRBJ2-3, with D hard to call. The CDR3 spans 19 residues. V shed 1 base and J shed 3 bases, with 22 bases lying between them. The V gene's germline CDR1 is KGHDR and CDR2 SFDVKD. Here the CDR3 DNA reads TGTGCCACCAGTGATTTTTACGAAATCGGTAGGGTGGGGACAGATACGCAGTATTTT. It codes for CATSDFYEIGRVGTDTQYF.

Only a few counts were recorded for this clonotype. This chain uses TRBV19 with TRBJ2-7, with TRBD2 as a possible D gene (6 bases). V was clipped by 6 bases and J by 6 bases, with 12 bases between them. The length of the CDR3 is 12 residues. CDR1 is LNHDA, CDR2 SQIVND, per germline (reference sequence). CDR3: CASSPGGTEQYF. The CDR3 DNA follows: TGTGCCAGTAGCCCTGGGGGGACCGAGCAGTACTTC.

This clonotype has only a few counts. The rearrangement links TRBV25-1 to TRBJ2-5, with D perhaps TRBD1 or TRBD2 (5 bases each). The germline V and J ends were trimmed by 2 bases and 1 base, with 17 bases remaining between them. This CDR3 has 17 residues. Looked up from germline, CDR1 is MGHDK and CDR2 is SYGVNS. This chain's CDR3 is CASSEEVGVFGQETQYF. CDR3 sequence (DNA): TGTGCCAGCAGTGAAGAGGTGGGGGTATTTGGCCAAGAGACCCAGTACTTC.

This clonotype was observed a few times. The genes are TRBV15 and TRBJ1-2; tentatively, D is TRBD1 (6 bases). Germline V lookup: CDR1 LNHNV, CDR2 YYDKDF (reference sequence). Trimming removed 1 base at V and 1 base at J, with 13 bases between. The CDR3 has 16 amino acids. The CDR3 coding sequence is TGTGCCACCAGCAGAGGGGGCAGGGGTATTAACTATGGCTACACCTTC. This sequence encodes CATSRGGRGINYGYTF.

This clonotype was detected ten times or more. This sequence joins TRBV7-2 and TRBJ2-3; 9 bases align to TRBD2. Germline loops: CDR1 SGHTA, CDR2 FQGNSA. The CDR3 consists of 16 residues. The ends lost 5 bases at V and 0 bases at J; junction bases unmatched: 6. The CDR3 DNA is TGTGCCAGCAGCCCCCAGAGCGGGAGGAGCACAGATACGCAGTATTTT. This gives the protein CASSPQSGRSTDTQYF.

This clonotype was seen a few times. Its ends do not fully match the called genes, so a read error is possible. This chain links TRBV5-1 with TRBJ2-5; TRBD1 matches 12 bases. Germline V gene sequence: CDR1 SGHRS, CDR2 YFSETQ. The CDR3 is 21 residues long. The CDR3 protein is CASSLGQGASDRLYYQETQYF. CDR3 coding DNA: TGCGCCAGCAGTTTGGGACAGGGGGCCTCGGATAGACTTTATTACCAAGAGACCCAGTACTTC.

This chain uses TRBV2 with TRBJ1-1; D is unclear. V was cut by 6 bases and J by 7 bases, with 21 bases left in between. CDR3 length: 15 residues. From germline, CDR1 is SNHLY and CDR2 FYNNEI. The CDR3 region has the DNA TGTGCCAGCAGCGCAGATGAGGCCGGGGAGGGTGAAGCTTTCTTT. Protein product: CASSADEAGEGEAFF.

This clonotype occurred many times. The chain is built from TRBV12-3 or TRBV12-4 and TRBJ2-7; 13 nucleotides match TRBD2. Trimming at V came to 4 bases and at J to 6 bases, leaving 9 bases not matched to a gene. The CDR3 has 16 residues. This CDR3 is CASSSHSLAGGLEQYF. In DNA, the CDR3 is TGTGCCAGCAGTTCGCACTCACTAGCGGGAGGGCTCGAGCAGTACTTC.

There are many counts of this clonotype. Germline is not matched at one junction end, which may reflect a read error. This chain joins TRBV7-9 and TRBJ1-5, with D hard to call. CDR3 length: 13 amino acids. Germline V gene sequence: CDR1 SEHNR, CDR2 FQNEAQ (reference sequence). CDR3 DNA: TGTGCCAGCAGTTTAGCAGGTGGACAGCCCCAGCATTTT. This gives the protein CASSLAGGQPQHF.

This clonotype has a count of ten or more. The genes are TRBV4-3 and TRBJ1-4; D is uncertain. CDR1 LGHNA and CDR2 YSLEER come from the germline V gene. V was shortened by 4 bases and J by 7 bases, with 16 bases between the two germline ends. This CDR3 has 15 residues. The CDR3 sequence: CASSRSPVSGEKLFF. CDR3 nucleotide sequence: TGCGCCAGCAGCCGTTCCCCGGTCTCGGGTGAAAAACTGTTTTTT.

The chain couples TRBV20-1 to TRBJ1-4, with 7 bases fitting TRBD1. Looked up from germline, CDR1 is DFQATT and CDR2 is SNEGSKA (reference sequence). The CDR3 has 13 residues. V lost 3 bases and J lost 8; bases outside the gene matches: 6. CDR3 nucleotides: TGCAGTGCTAGGTCAGGGGGGGAAGAAAAACTGTTTTTT. Its translation is CSARSGGEEKLFF.

The chain couples TRBV20-1 to TRBJ2-3; 11 nucleotides align to TRBD2. CDR3 size: 14 residues. V lost 6 bases to trimming and J lost 0 bases; unmatched junction nucleotides: 2. The germline CDR1 and CDR2 sequences are DFQATT and SNEGSKA (reference sequence). In DNA, the CDR3 is TGCAGTGCCGTAGCGGGGGGGAGCACAGATACGCAGTATTTT. Encoded protein: CSAVAGGSTDTQYF.

The chain combines TRBV20-1 with TRBJ2-7; 7 nucleotides align to TRBD1. The CDR3 is 13 residues long. In germline, CDR1 is DFQATT, CDR2 SNEGSKA (reference sequence). Trimming at V came to 4 bases and at J to 1 base, leaving 4 bases not matched to a gene. The CDR3, as DNA: TGCAGTGCTACCGGGACAGATTCCTACGAGCAGTACTTC. Translating it yields CSATGTDSYEQYF.

The chain is built from TRBV7-9 and TRBJ1-4, with TRBD1 matching 8 bases. Germline V gene sequence: CDR1 SEHNR, CDR2 FQNEAQ (reference sequence). The CDR3 spans 15 residues. Trimming took 2 bases from V and 6 from J; bases not matched to a gene: 5. The CDR3 loop is CASSLLQGGHEKLFF. The CDR3 bases are TGTGCCAGCAGCTTACTACAGGGGGGGCATGAAAAACTGTTTTTT.

This clonotype came up many times. The chain employs TRBV5-5 and TRBJ1-1; TRBD1 matches at 7 bases. V lost 5 bases, J lost 2 bases, and 6 bases stayed unmatched. CDR1 is SGHKS and CDR2 is YYEKEE in the germline V gene (reference sequence). The CDR3 is 14 amino acids. The CDR3 spells CASSSGGINTEAFF. The CDR3 DNA sequence: TGTGCCAGCAGTTCAGGGGGTATCAACACTGAAGCTTTCTTT.

This chain's CDR3 is CATSFRGAGNSPLHF. CDR3 DNA: TGTGCCACCAGCTTTAGGGGCGCGGGGAATTCACCCCTCCACTTT. This chain joins TRBV15 and TRBJ1-6; D is perhaps TRBD1 (5 bases). The V end was cut by 5 bases, the J end by 7 bases, with 15 bases between. Looked up from germline, CDR1 is LNHNV and CDR2 is YYDKDF (reference sequence). The CDR3 covers 15 residues.

This clonotype was observed at least ten times. This chain links TRBV6-5 with TRBJ2-2; D is possibly TRBD1 (6 bases). CDR3 length: 16 residues. Germline V lookup: CDR1 MNHEY, CDR2 SVGAGI. Between the trimmed V and J ends, which lost 0 bases and 5 bases, there was a span of 13 bases. CDR3 region: CASSYSITGMTGELFF. As DNA, the CDR3 is TGTGCCAGCAGTTACTCTATAACAGGGATGACCGGGGAGCTGTTTTTT.

The rearrangement joins TRBV12-3 or TRBV12-4 to TRBJ1-2; D is uncertain. The length of the CDR3 is 14 residues. Trimming stripped 2 bases from V and 0 bases from J, with 7 bases between. Here the CDR3 DNA reads TGTGCCAGCAGTTTACTACAGACTAACTATGGCTACACCTTC. It translates to CASSLLQTNYGYTF.

This chain uses TRBV20-1 with TRBJ1-4; the D gene is possibly TRBD1 (6 bases). The CDR3 spans 16 residues. Germline V gene data show CDR1 as DFQATT and CDR2 as SNEGSKA (reference sequence). V lost 0 bases and J 0 bases, leaving 11 bases between the germline ends. The CDR3 loop reads CSARDGGFATNEKLFF. CDR3 coding DNA: TGCAGTGCTAGAGATGGGGGCTTTGCAACTAATGAAAAACTGTTTTTT.

The V gene is TRBV18, the J gene TRBJ2-7; possibly TRBD1 or TRBD2 for D (6 bases each). This CDR3 region has 14 residues. Trimming pared 2 bases from V and 3 bases from J, leaving 11 bases between. Germline V gives CDR1 KGHSH, CDR2 LQKENI. Written as DNA, the CDR3 is TGTGCCAGCTCACCAAAAGGGGGGAACTACGAGCAGTACTTC. Its translation is CASSPKGGNYEQYF. Using reference TRBV18 and TRBJ2-7 for the parts outside the CDR3, the full variable domain is NAGVMQNPRHLVRRRGQEARLRCSPMKGHSHVYWYRQLPEEGLKFMVYLQKENIIDESGMPKERFSAEFPKEGPSILRIQQVVRGDSAAYFCASSPKGGNYEQYFGPGTRLTVT.

This clonotype was seen only a few times. The chain links TRBV6-6 to TRBJ1-1, with TRBD1 matching 8 bases. Trimming cost V 2 bases and J 7 bases; bases outside gene matches: 3. This CDR3 contains 13 residues. CDR1 and CDR2 from the germline V gene are MNHNY and SVGAGI (reference sequence). This CDR3 is CASSYRTGSEAFF. In nucleotides, the CDR3 is TGTGCCAGCAGTTACAGGACAGGGAGTGAAGCTTTCTTT.

This chain joins TRBV28 and TRBJ2-1, with 9 positions matching TRBD2. Per the germline V gene, CDR1 is MDHEN and CDR2 is SYDVKM. V lost 5 bases and J lost 5; bases outside the gene matches: 10. The CDR3 is made up of 16 amino acids. The CDR3 protein is CASSMTSGKKNNEQFF. For the CDR3, the DNA is TGTGCCAGCAGTATGACTAGCGGAAAGAAAAACAATGAGCAGTTCTTC.

This clonotype was observed a few times. The chain joins TRBV11-2 to TRBJ2-7; possible D gene TRBD1, 6 bases. V gave up 3 bases and J gave up 0 bases, with 9 bases separating them. The germline gives CDR1 SGHAT, CDR2 FQNNGV. CDR3 size: 14 residues. CDR3 DNA sequence: TGTGCCAGCAGCTTGACAGGACGCTCCTACGAGCAGTACTTC. This gives the protein CASSLTGRSYEQYF.

The sample holds a few counts of this clonotype. The chain recombines TRBV28 with TRBJ2-7; no reliable D call. The CDR3 extends over 13 amino acids. Trimming removed 6 bases at V and 2 bases at J, with 11 bases between. Germline CDR1 is MDHEN and CDR2 is SYDVKM. CDR3 sequence: CASRTRFAYEQYF. CDR3 bases: TGTGCCAGCAGAACAAGGTTTGCCTACGAGCAGTACTTC.

The chain has TRBV12-5 and TRBJ2-5; possibly TRBD1 or TRBD2 for D (5 bases each). The CDR3 loop spans 20 amino acids. Germline CDR1 and CDR2: LGHNT and FRNRAP. Trimming took 0 bases from V and 1 from J, leaving 24 bases between them. CDR3 loop: CASGLVPGTIPGTAQETQYF. The DNA for the CDR3 is TGTGCTAGTGGTTTGGTACCCGGGACGATTCCGGGGACGGCCCAAGAGACCCAGTACTTC.